A single sample is the source of the 19 T cell receptor beta chains below, sequenced in a study of cytomegalovirus exposure and HLA in healthy donors. 13 Jbeta primers and 60 Vbeta primers were used for the PCR. TCRdb's copy holds only in-frame clones and misses some; the assay was immunoSEQ multiplex PCR. The top ten clones hold 2.8% of a sample with 150,000 or so clones, under 85% of them seen once. The material sequenced was PBMCs. All receptors derive from a man aged 18 to 30 in good health and CMV-seronegative.

The chain links TRBV6-5 to TRBJ2-5; 7 positions agree with TRBD2. In germline, CDR1 is MNHEY, CDR2 SVGAGI. Losses at the gene ends were 1 base for V and 2 bases for J; bases not matched to a gene: 4. The CDR3 covers 15 residues. The CDR3 DNA sequence: TGTGCCAGCAGTTACTTTCTAGCGGCTCAAGAGACCCAGTACTTC. Residues: CASSYFLAAQETQYF.

On this clone: Other DNA sequences in this sample translate to the same CDR3. V is TRBV9 and J is TRBJ1-1; D not certain. CDR1 SGDLS and CDR2 YYNGEE come from the germline V gene. Trimming cost V 3 bases and J 8 bases, with 8 bases left between them. CDR3 length equals 11 residues. In nucleotides, the CDR3 is TGTGCCAGCAGCGCCGGGGTCGAAGCTTTCTTT. Residues: CASSAGVEAFF. The whole variable domain, remainder taken from reference TRBV9 and TRBJ1-1, is DSGVTQTPKHLITATGQRVTLRCSPRSGDLSVYWYQQSLDQGLQFLIQYYNGEERAKGNILERFSAQQFPDLHSELNLSSLELGDSALYFCASSAGVEAFFGQGTRLTVV.

The chain is built from TRBV6-5 and TRBJ1-2, with 9 bases identical to TRBD1. From germline, CDR1 is MNHEY and CDR2 SVGAGI. The ends lost 3 bases at V and 8 bases at J; junction bases unmatched: 4. This CDR3 is 13 amino acids long. The CDR3: CASSYSGTGGYTF. DNA for the CDR3: TGTGCCAGCAGTTATTCCGGGACAGGGGGCTACACCTTC.

CDR3 nucleotide sequence: TGTGCCATCAGTGGACAGGGATCCTACGAGCAGTACTTC. It encodes CAISGQGSYEQYF. This sequence joins TRBV10-3 and TRBJ2-7; 7 bases fit TRBD1. Germline V gives CDR1 ENHRY, CDR2 SYGVKD. The CDR3 runs to 13 residues. V gave up 4 bases and J gave up 1 base; unmatched junction bases: 1.

The chain carries TRBV6-1 and TRBJ2-3; D remains unclear. The germline V gene encodes CDR1 MNHNS and CDR2 SASEGT. The CDR3 covers 15 residues. Trimming removed 1 base from V and 2 bases from J, with 10 bases in between. DNA of the CDR3: TGTGCCAGCAGTGAAGTCACGGTTCTCACAGATACGCAGTATTTT. It codes for CASSEVTVLTDTQYF.

This sequence joins TRBV4-2 and TRBJ2-1, with 13 bases matching TRBD2. The CDR3 length is 16 residues. J was trimmed by 7 bases and V by 4 bases; bases with no gene match: 7. CDR1 LGHNA and CDR2 YNFKEQ come from the germline V gene. Here the CDR3 reads CASSLRLAGGGNEQFF. The CDR3 DNA reads TGTGCCAGCAGCCTACGACTAGCGGGGGGAGGAAATGAGCAGTTCTTC.

This clone was recorded a few times. The genes are TRBV5-4 and TRBJ1-4, with D possibly matching TRBD1 (5 bases). V was cut by 0 bases and J by 3 bases, with 9 bases left in between. The germline V gene has CDR1 SGHNT and CDR2 YYREEE (reference sequence). The CDR3 totals 15 residues. The CDR3 is CASSLGGASNEKLFF. CDR3 nucleotide sequence: TGTGCCAGCAGCTTGGGCGGGGCCTCTAATGAAAAACTGTTTTTT. The full variable domain, rest sourced from reference TRBV5-4 and TRBJ1-4, is ETGVTQSPTHLIKTRGQQVTLRCSSQSGHNTVSWYQQALGQGPQFIFQYYREEENGRGNFPPRFSGLQFPNYSSELNVNALELDDSALYLCASSLGGASNEKLFFGSGTQLSVL.

This clone was picked up a small number of times. The chain links TRBV5-4 to TRBJ1-6; D perhaps matches TRBD1 (6 bases). The CDR3 has 13 residues. Trimming took off 3 bases at V and 7 bases at J, with 8 bases between the two ends. The germline V gene encodes CDR1 SGHNT and CDR2 YYREEE (reference sequence). CDR3 sequence: CASSSDSNSPLHF. The CDR3 region has the DNA TGTGCCAGCAGCTCGGACAGCAATTCACCCCTCCACTTT.

This clone was observed once. The chain recombines TRBV18 with TRBJ2-5; tentatively, D is TRBD2 (5 bases). Deletions cut 2 bases from V and 2 bases from J, with 15 bases between. Germline V CDR1 and CDR2: KGHSH, LQKENI. CDR3 size: 16 residues. The CDR3 is CASSPRVARRQETQYF. In nucleotides, the CDR3 is TGTGCCAGCTCACCAAGAGTAGCTAGGAGGCAAGAGACCCAGTACTTC.

V usage is TRBV4-1 and J usage is TRBJ1-1; 9 positions match TRBD1. The germline CDR1 and CDR2 sequences are MGHRA and YSYEKL. V shed 6 bases and J 3 bases; nucleotides not matched to a gene: 8. This CDR3 contains 15 residues. The CDR3 spells CASRSLTGGYTEAFF. CDR3 nucleotides: TGCGCCAGCAGATCCCTGACAGGGGGGTACACTGAAGCTTTCTTT.

The V gene is TRBV11-2, the J gene TRBJ1-6; D gene ambiguous. The length of the CDR3 is 14 residues. V was clipped by 5 bases and J by 10 bases, with 15 bases between them. Germline lookup yields CDR1 SGHAT and CDR2 FQNNGV. CDR3 loop: CASSPTAAGSPLHF. CDR3 DNA: TGTGCCAGCAGCCCAACGGCGGCGGGCTCACCCCTCCACTTT.

This clone was seen once. A junction end diverges from the germline sequence, so it may reflect a read error. This chain joins TRBV7-9 and TRBJ2-6; a weak D match, TRBD1 (5 bases). The germline V gene encodes CDR1 SEHNR and CDR2 FQNEAQ (reference sequence). The CDR3 covers 16 residues. CDR3: CASSLASTSGANGLTF. The CDR3 coding sequence is TGTGCCAGCAGCTTAGCTTCTACATCTGGGGCCAACGGCCTGACTTTC.

J is TRBJ1-1 and V is TRBV5-1, with 8 positions matching TRBD1. CDR1 and CDR2 from the germline V gene are SGHRS and YFSETQ. The V segment lost 4 bases and the J segment 2 bases; nucleotides outside the gene matches: 4. This CDR3 is 14 amino acids long. CDR3 sequence: CASSNAGGNTEAFF. In nucleotides, the CDR3 is TGCGCCAGCAGCAATGCAGGGGGCAACACTGAAGCTTTCTTT.

The rearrangement joins TRBV6-1 to TRBJ1-4; tentatively, D is TRBD1 (6 bases). The CDR3 consists of 15 residues. V was shortened by 2 bases and J by 7 bases, with 14 bases between the two germline ends. Germline values: CDR1 MNHNS, CDR2 SASEGT. The CDR3 sequence: CASSEQGRGIEKLFF. The CDR3 DNA follows: TGTGCCAGCAGTGAACAGGGCAGGGGAATTGAAAAACTGTTTTTT.

Worth noting for this clone: One end of the junction varies from germline; a read error may be responsible. The chain is built from TRBV7-7 and TRBJ2-2, with 9 bases aligning to TRBD1. The CDR3 has 15 amino acids. The germline gives CDR1 SSHAT, CDR2 FNYEAQ (reference sequence). The CDR3 DNA is TGTGCTAGCAGCCCCCGACAGGGGGGCACCGGGGAGCTGTTTTTT. This sequence encodes CASSPRQGGTGELFF. Using reference TRBV7-7 and TRBJ2-2 for the parts outside the CDR3, the full variable domain is GAGVSQSPRYKVTKRGQDVTLRCDPISSHATLYWYQQALGQGPEFLTYFNYEAQPDKSGLPSDRFSAERPEGSISTLTIQRTEQRDSAMYRCASSPRQGGTGELFFGEGSRLTVL.

The chain joins TRBV6-6 to TRBJ1-2; 11 bases align to TRBD1. The V segment lost 5 bases and the J segment 7 bases; nucleotides outside the gene matches: 12. The CDR3 is made up of 16 amino acids. The germline V gene encodes CDR1 MNHNY and CDR2 SVGAGI (reference sequence). The chain's CDR3 is CASSQAVQGQGGGYTF. The CDR3 DNA reads TGTGCCAGCAGTCAGGCCGTACAGGGACAGGGGGGTGGCTACACCTTC.

This clone occurred once. A read error may produce the germline difference seen at one junction end. The rearrangement links TRBV2 to TRBJ1-5, with a tentative D call TRBD1 (5 bases). CDR1 and CDR2 (germline): SNHLY, FYNNEI. The CDR3 totals 14 residues. As DNA, the CDR3 is TGTGCCAGCAGAGAAGACAGATTCAATCAGCCCCAGCATTTT. Translating gives CASREDRFNQPQHF.

Here the CDR3 DNA reads TGCGCCAGCAGCTTGGAAGCTAATTCACCCCTCCACTTT. Protein sequence: CASSLEANSPLHF. V gene TRBV5-1 combines with J gene TRBJ1-6; D unresolved. Germline CDR1 is SGHRS and CDR2 is YFSETQ. The CDR3 spans 13 residues. The germline V and J ends were trimmed by 0 bases and 6 bases, with 4 bases remaining between them.

The chain combines TRBV19 with TRBJ1-5, with a possible D match to TRBD1 (6 bases). The V end was cut by 2 bases, the J end by 7 bases, with 9 bases between. The CDR3 sequence is 13 residues long. Germline V lookup: CDR1 LNHDA, CDR2 SQIVND (reference sequence). CDR3 sequence reads: CASSIQGTQPQHF. In nucleotides, the CDR3 is TGTGCCAGTAGTATACAGGGGACGCAGCCCCAGCATTTT. The full variable domain, completed using reference TRBV19 and TRBJ1-5, is DGGITQSPKYLFRKEGQNVTLSCEQNLNHDAMYWYRQDPGQGLRLIYYSQIVNDFQKGDIAEGYSVSREKKESFPLTVTSAQKNPTAFYLCASSIQGTQPQHFGDGTRLSIL.